This is a list of T cell receptor beta chains from one sample in a study of control samples from healthy donors and cancer patients. Clones were sequenced by immunoSEQ multiplex PCR, and TCRdb holds only the in-frame ones, with some missing. The repertoire includes about 150,000 clones, over 90% of them detected once, and approximately 14% sits in the top ten. Sequenced sample: PBMCs. Source of these receptors: a man aged 55-75 years with colorectal cancer. CDR3s include the opening cysteine and the closing phenylalanine or tryptophan. Each record gives: D gene, V gene, clone size, J gene, CDR3 DNA, CDR3 protein. A D gene is named only where the DNA matches it firmly. Part of the rows lack a size; the others show once, few, many or a class for expanded clones.

d_gene: -
v_gene: TRBV19
abundance: -
j_gene: TRBJ2-2
CDR3nt: TGTGCCAGTAGTATAGGGACACTCAACACCGGGGAGCTGTTTTTT
CDR3aa: CASSIGTLNTGELFF

d_gene: -
v_gene: TRBV5-1
abundance: -
j_gene: TRBJ1-3
CDR3nt: TGCGCCAGCACCGACTCTGGAAACACCATATATTTT
CDR3aa: CASTDSGNTIYF

d_gene: -
v_gene: TRBV5-5
abundance: -
j_gene: TRBJ1-2
CDR3nt: TGTGCCAGCACCCCAAGCTCGGGAGGAGGAAACTATGGCTACACCTTC
CDR3aa: CASTPSSGGGNYGYTF

d_gene: -
v_gene: TRBV19
abundance: -
j_gene: TRBJ1-6
CDR3nt: TGTGCCAGTAGTATAGATCGAGGTGGAGAGGATTCACCCCTCCACTTT
CDR3aa: CASSIDRGGEDSPLHF

d_gene: -
v_gene: TRBV2
abundance: -
j_gene: TRBJ1-2
CDR3nt: TGTGCCCAGCAAGCCGGTGGCTATGGCTACACCTTC
CDR3aa: CAQQAGGYGYTF

d_gene: -
v_gene: TRBV5-1
abundance: -
j_gene: TRBJ1-4
CDR3nt: TGCGCCAGCAGCTTGGCCCCCGGGTACGAAAAACTGTTTTTT
CDR3aa: CASSLAPGYEKLFF

d_gene: TRBD2
v_gene: TRBV27
abundance: -
j_gene: TRBJ2-1
CDR3nt: TGTGCCAGCAGTTTTAGCGGGGGGCGGAGTGAGCAGTTCTTC
CDR3aa: CASSFSGGRSEQFF

d_gene: -
v_gene: TRBV14
abundance: once
j_gene: TRBJ2-7
CDR3nt: TGTGCCAGCAGCCAAATCTGGGGCCTCCGCGAGCAGTACTTC
CDR3aa: CASSQIWGLREQYF

d_gene: -
v_gene: TRBV27
abundance: -
j_gene: TRBJ1-1
CDR3nt: TGTGCCAGCAGTTTATCGCTGAACACTGAAGCTTTCTTT
CDR3aa: CASSLSLNTEAFF

d_gene: -
v_gene: TRBV27
abundance: -
j_gene: TRBJ2-5
CDR3nt: TGTGCCAGCAGTTTAAAGGGACCTCAAGAGACCCAGTACTTC
CDR3aa: CASSLKGPQETQYF

d_gene: -
v_gene: TRBV10-3
abundance: once
j_gene: TRBJ1-4
CDR3nt: TGTGCCATCAGTGAGTCTGGCAGGGGAACTAATGAAAAACTGTTTTTT
CDR3aa: CAISESGRGTNEKLFF

d_gene: -
v_gene: TRBV3-1/TRBV3-2
abundance: -
j_gene: TRBJ2-5
CDR3nt: TGTGCCAGCAGCCAAGGCCAGTCTGAAGAGACCCAGTACTTC
CDR3aa: CASSQGQSEETQYF

d_gene: TRBD1
v_gene: TRBV7-2
abundance: -
j_gene: TRBJ1-5
CDR3nt: TGTGCCAGCAGCGAAACAGGGGGCCAGGAGCCCCAGCATTTT
CDR3aa: CASSETGGQEPQHF

d_gene: -
v_gene: TRBV27
abundance: -
j_gene: TRBJ2-7
CDR3nt: TGTGCCAGCAGTTACCGGGGGTATTCCTACGAGCAGTACTTC
CDR3aa: CASSYRGYSYEQYF

d_gene: -
v_gene: TRBV27
abundance: -
j_gene: TRBJ1-1
CDR3nt: TGTGCCAGCAGTTTCAGGGGCACTGAAGCTTTCTTT
CDR3aa: CASSFRGTEAFF

d_gene: TRBD2
v_gene: TRBV15
abundance: -
j_gene: TRBJ2-5
CDR3nt: TGTGCCACCAGCAGATCAAGACTAGCGGAAGAGACCCAGTACTTC
CDR3aa: CATSRSRLAEETQYF

d_gene: -
v_gene: TRBV5-6
abundance: -
j_gene: TRBJ1-2
CDR3nt: TGTGCCAGCAGCTTCCGGGGGCATAACTATGGCTACACCTTC
CDR3aa: CASSFRGHNYGYTF

d_gene: -
v_gene: TRBV5-4
abundance: -
j_gene: TRBJ1-1
CDR3nt: TGTGCCAGCAGCTCTCGGGCGGCAGGCCAAGCTGAAGCTTTCTTT
CDR3aa: CASSSRAAGQAEAFF

d_gene: -
v_gene: TRBV21-1
abundance: -
j_gene: TRBJ2-7
CDR3nt: TGTGCCAGCAGCATGATGGGTGGCTACGAGCAGTACTTC
CDR3aa: CASSMMGGYEQYF

d_gene: -
v_gene: TRBV7-9
abundance: once
j_gene: TRBJ1-5
CDR3nt: TGTGCCAGCAGCTTTCAAGGGACCAGCAATCAGCCCCAGCATTTT
CDR3aa: CASSFQGTSNQPQHF

d_gene: -
v_gene: TRBV21-1
abundance: once
j_gene: TRBJ1-5
CDR3nt: TGTGCCAGCAGCAGAACAGGAGGGTCTGGACAGGGCAATCAGCCCCAGCATTTT
CDR3aa: CASSRTGGSGQGNQPQHF

d_gene: -
v_gene: TRBV27
abundance: -
j_gene: TRBJ1-2
CDR3nt: TGTGCCAGCAGTTTGATCGGCAGCAACTATGGCTACACCTTC
CDR3aa: CASSLIGSNYGYTF

d_gene: -
v_gene: TRBV7-9
abundance: once
j_gene: TRBJ1-2
CDR3nt: TGTGCCAGCAGCTTACCAACCGACCTGGTAGGGGCAGACTACACCTTC
CDR3aa: CASSLPTDLVGADYTF

d_gene: -
v_gene: TRBV6-5
abundance: -
j_gene: TRBJ1-6
CDR3nt: TGTGCCAGCAGTCTCTCTTCCGTAGTTAATTCACCCCTCCACTTT
CDR3aa: CASSLSSVVNSPLHF

d_gene: -
v_gene: TRBV7-8
abundance: -
j_gene: TRBJ2-7
CDR3nt: TGTGCCAGCAGCTCCCCATGGACGGGGGCCTACGAGCAGTACTTC
CDR3aa: CASSSPWTGAYEQYF

d_gene: -
v_gene: TRBV5-6
abundance: -
j_gene: TRBJ1-2
CDR3nt: TGTGCCAGCAGCTTGGTGGCCCCTATCACGGATGGCTACACCTTC
CDR3aa: CASSLVAPITDGYTF